Reported below is one T cell receptor (beta chain). The antigen remains unidentified. The record originates from a study of cytomegalovirus exposure and HLA in healthy donors. Overall study results and limits: The productive fraction for most TCR beta V segments was about 87% or about 30% in an earlier analysis.

Primers included in the PCR were 60 Vbeta and 13 Jbeta primers. Repertoires were generated with immunoSEQ multiplex PCR, while TCRdb's copy carries only in-frame clones and drops some. The sample includes some 150,000 clones, around 86% of them seen just once. The germline V gene has CDR1 SGHKS and CDR2 YYEKEE (reference sequence). This CDR3 is built from 16 residues. V was cut by 0 bases and J by 0 bases, with 10 bases left in between. Healthy people donating bone marrow made up the donors. The receptor was isolated from a young woman in good health and CMV-seronegative. The chain combines TRBV5-5 with TRBJ1-5; possibly TRBD1 for D (6 bases). Sequencing was carried out using PBMCs. The CDR3 spells CASSLGGLDSNQPQHF. In nucleotides, the CDR3 is TGTGCCAGCAGCTTGGGGGGGCTCGATAGCAATCAGCCCCAGCATTTT.